This TCR beta chain was documented in a study of OX40 agonist ivuxolimab in advanced cancers. Study as a whole: Three patients had partial responses: one hepatocellular carcinoma, two cutaneous melanoma. Study-wide results and limits: Blood T cells, both CD4+ and CD8+, expanded clonally by week 6 at 0.1 to 3.0 mg/kg. The average count of expanded clones was higher among CD8+ T cells than among CD4+.

Ten or more counts support this clone. Its antigen is currently unknown. Only in-frame clones appear in the TCRdb table, and some are missing; sequencing was by immunoSEQ multiplex PCR. The repertoire has 40,000 to 45,000 clones, 80% of them found once; the top ten carry 10%. CDR3 length: 15 residues. With V trimmed by 0 bases and J by 2 bases, 4 bases remained unmatched. Germline V CDR1 and CDR2: SGDLS, YYNGEE. The V gene is TRBV9, the J gene TRBJ1-2; 7 positions agree with TRBD1. The input for sequencing was CD4+ or CD8+ T cells sorted from blood, taken in a trial of the OX40 agonist ivuxolimab. This receptor was identified in an adult with an advanced solid tumor such as melanoma, head and neck, liver or kidney cancer. The CDR3 DNA sequence: TGTGCCAGCAGCGTAGGGCGAGGGGGCAACTATGGCTACACCTTC. Residues: CASSVGRGGNYGYTF.